This T cell receptor beta chain was found in a study of shared clonotypes between healthy human individuals. V lost 4 bases, J lost 5 bases, and 15 bases lay in between. The CDR3 runs to 15 residues. Germline loops: CDR1 MDHEN, CDR2 SYDVKM. TCRdb's copy holds only in-frame clones and misses some; the assay was immunoSEQ multiplex PCR. This sample has approximately 2.5 million clones, with around 90% found just once. This sequence was found in a man aged 18 to 29 in good health. This sequence joins TRBV28 and TRBJ1-5; D is ambiguous. Material for sequencing was naive CD4+ T cells sorted from blood. Subset defined: CD45RA+ positively selected. The CDR3: CASSSGSEGDQPQHF. The CDR3 nucleotides read TGTGCCAGCAGTTCGGGGTCCGAAGGCGATCAGCCCCAGCATTTT.